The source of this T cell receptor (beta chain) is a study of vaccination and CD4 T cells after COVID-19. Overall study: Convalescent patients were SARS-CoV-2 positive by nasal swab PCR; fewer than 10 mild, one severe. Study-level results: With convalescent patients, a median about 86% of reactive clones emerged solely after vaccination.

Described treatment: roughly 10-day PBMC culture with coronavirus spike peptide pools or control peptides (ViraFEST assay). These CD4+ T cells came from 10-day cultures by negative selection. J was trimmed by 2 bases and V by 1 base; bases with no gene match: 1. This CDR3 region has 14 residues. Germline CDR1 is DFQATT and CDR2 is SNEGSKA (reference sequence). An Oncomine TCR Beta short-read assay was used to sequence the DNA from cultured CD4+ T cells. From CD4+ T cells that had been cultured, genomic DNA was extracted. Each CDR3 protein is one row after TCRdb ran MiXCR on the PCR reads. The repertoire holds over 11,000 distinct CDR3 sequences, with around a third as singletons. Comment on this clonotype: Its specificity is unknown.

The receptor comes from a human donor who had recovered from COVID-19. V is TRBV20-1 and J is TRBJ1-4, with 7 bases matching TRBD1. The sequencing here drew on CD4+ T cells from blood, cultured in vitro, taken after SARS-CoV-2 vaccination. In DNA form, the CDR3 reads TGCAGTGCTAGAGGGGACAGTACTAATGAAAAACTGTTTTTT. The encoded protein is CSARGDSTNEKLFF.